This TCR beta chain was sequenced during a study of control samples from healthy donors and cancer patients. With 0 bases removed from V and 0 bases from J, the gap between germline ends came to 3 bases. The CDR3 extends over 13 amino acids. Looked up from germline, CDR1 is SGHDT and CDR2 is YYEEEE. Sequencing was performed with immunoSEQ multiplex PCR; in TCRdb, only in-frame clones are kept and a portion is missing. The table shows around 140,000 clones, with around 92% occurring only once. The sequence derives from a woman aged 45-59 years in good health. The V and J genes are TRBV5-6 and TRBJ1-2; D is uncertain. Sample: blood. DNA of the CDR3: TGTGCCAGCAGCTTGGAGGCTAACTATGGCTACACCTTC. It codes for CASSLEANYGYTF.